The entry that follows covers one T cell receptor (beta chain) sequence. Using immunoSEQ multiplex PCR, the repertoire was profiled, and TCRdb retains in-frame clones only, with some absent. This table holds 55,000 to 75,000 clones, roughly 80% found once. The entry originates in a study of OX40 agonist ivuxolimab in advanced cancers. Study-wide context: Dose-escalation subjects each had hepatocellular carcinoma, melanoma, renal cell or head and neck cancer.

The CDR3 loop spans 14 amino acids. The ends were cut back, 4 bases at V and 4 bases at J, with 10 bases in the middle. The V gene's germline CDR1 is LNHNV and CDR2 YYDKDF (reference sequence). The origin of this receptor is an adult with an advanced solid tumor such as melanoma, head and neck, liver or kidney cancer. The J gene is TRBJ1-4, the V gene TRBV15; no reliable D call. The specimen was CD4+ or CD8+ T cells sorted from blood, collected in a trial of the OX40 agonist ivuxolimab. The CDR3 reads CATSNPPINEKLFF. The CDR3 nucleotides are TGTGCCACCAGCAACCCTCCCATTAATGAAAAACTGTTTTTT.